Below, 27 T cell receptor beta chains from the same sample are listed, as sequenced in a study of T cells in Graves' hyperthyroidism and ophthalmopathy. Researchers amplified the TCR beta CDR3 regions from RNA transcripts. TCR CDR3 underwent first-round RT-PCR with the HTBI primer set. MiXCR was run by TCRdb on the multiplex PCR reads, yielding one entry per CDR3 protein. Of about 560,000 distinct CDR3 sequences in the sample, roughly a sixth were seen once. The sequencing sample was made of blood. These receptors were collected from a woman between 18 and 29 years old with Graves' hyperthyroidism.

The chain couples TRBV27 to TRBJ1-2; D is undetermined. This CDR3 has 17 amino acids. CDR1 and CDR2 from the germline V gene are MNHEY and SMNVEV (reference sequence). V was cut by 3 bases and J by 8 bases, with 25 bases left in between. The CDR3 DNA reads as TGTGCCAGCAGTTTTCGGGATATAGGGTTATATATCGGAGGCTACACCTTC. It specifies CASSFRDIGLYIGGYTF.

V is TRBV7-9 and J is TRBJ2-3; no firm D call. The CDR3 is 13 amino acids. CDR1 is SEHNR and CDR2 is FQNEAQ in the germline V gene (reference sequence). Between the trimmed V and J ends, which lost 2 bases and 4 bases, there was a span of 7 bases. This CDR3 is CASSLLQADTQYF. The CDR3 nucleotides are TGTGCCAGCAGCTTACTGCAAGCAGATACGCAGTATTTT.

The chain uses TRBV3-1 and TRBJ1-3; D is undetermined. Between the trimmed V and J ends, which lost 7 bases and 0 bases, there was a span of 13 bases. The CDR3 runs to 15 residues. Germline-derived CDR1 and CDR2 are LGHDT and YNNKEL (reference sequence). The CDR3 protein is CASTLDLHSGNTIYF. The CDR3, as DNA: TGTGCCAGCACCCTAGATCTTCACTCTGGAAACACCATATATTTT. The whole variable domain, remainder taken from reference TRBV3-1 and TRBJ1-3, is DTAVSQTPKYLVTQMGNDKSIKCEQNLGHDTMYWYKQDSKKFLKIMFSYNNKELIINETVPNRFSPKSPDKAHLNLHINSLELGDSAVYFCASTLDLHSGNTIYFGEGSWLTVV.

V usage is TRBV30 and J usage is TRBJ1-6; unclear D gene. With 1 base removed from V and 3 bases from J, the gap between germline ends came to 7 bases. The length of the CDR3 is 14 residues. Germline CDR1 reads GTSNPN; CDR2 reads SVGIG (reference sequence). The chain's CDR3 is CAWSGWDYNSPLHF. The CDR3 DNA reads as TGTGCCTGGAGTGGATGGGACTATAATTCACCCCTCCACTTT.

Comment on this clonotype: Lacking the conserved final phenylalanine or tryptophan, this CDR3 likely reflects a read error. The genes are TRBV4-1 and TRBJ2-7, with a possible D match to TRBD1 (6 bases). CDR3 length equals 15 residues. Trimming stripped 0 bases from V and 6 bases from J, with 15 bases between. Germline V gene sequence: CDR1 MGHRA, CDR2 YSYEKL. The CDR3 DNA follows: TGCGCCAGCAGCCAAGATCGAACAGGGAGTTCCGAGCAGTACCTC. It specifies CASSQDRTGSSEQYL.

This clonotype has more than one count but fewer than ten. This chain connects TRBV19 to TRBJ1-5; 7 bases are a match to TRBD1. Trimming at V came to 2 bases and at J to 4 bases, leaving 5 bases not matched to a gene. CDR3 length: 15 amino acids. CDR1 is LNHDA and CDR2 is SQIVND in the germline V gene (reference sequence). The CDR3 reads CASSIYGDRNQPQHF. CDR3 in DNA: TGTGCCAGTAGTATATATGGGGACAGAAATCAGCCCCAGCATTTT.

This chain joins TRBV19 and TRBJ2-1, with D uncertain. This CDR3 contains 13 residues. The germline V and J ends were trimmed by 6 bases and 3 bases, with 9 bases remaining between them. Germline assignment: CDR1 LNHDA and CDR2 SQIVND (reference sequence). Written as DNA, the CDR3 is TGTGCCAGTAGCCCGCCCCTCTACAATGAGCAGTTCTTC. Its translation: CASSPPLYNEQFF.

This clonotype was detected many times. The rearrangement joins TRBV7-2 to TRBJ1-2; 7 bases are a match to TRBD1. CDR1 and CDR2 (germline): SGHTA, FQGNSA. The CDR3 is made up of 13 amino acids. V dropped 5 bases and J dropped 4; count of bases not matched to a gene: 4. Written as DNA, the CDR3 is TGTGCCAGCAGCCTCCGGGACAGCTATGGCTACACCTTC. Translating it yields CASSLRDSYGYTF.

This clonotype showed up just a few times. The genes are TRBV19 and TRBJ1-5; 9 bases are a match to TRBD1. V shed 8 bases and J 4 bases; nucleotides not matched to a gene: 12. The CDR3 spans 16 residues. CDR1 is LNHDA and CDR2 is SQIVND in the germline V gene (reference sequence). The CDR3 here is CASGLTMDRGNQPQHF. The CDR3 DNA is TGTGCCAGTGGGCTCACGATGGACAGGGGAAATCAGCCCCAGCATTTT.

This clonotype was counted only a few times. The chain couples TRBV5-1 to TRBJ2-5; D perhaps matches TRBD1 (6 bases). This CDR3 contains 15 residues. Germline assignment: CDR1 SGHRS and CDR2 YFSETQ. V lost 7 bases to trimming and J lost 1 base, with 17 bases between them. DNA for the CDR3: TGCGCCAGCGGCCGCACAGGACAGACCCAAGAGACCCAGTACTTC. It codes for CASGRTGQTQETQYF.

The chain recombines TRBV5-1 with TRBJ1-2; unclear D gene. The CDR3 is 14 residues long. In germline, CDR1 is SGHRS, CDR2 YFSETQ. V was clipped by 0 bases and J by 6 bases, with 12 bases between them. CDR3 residues: CASSLEVLGHGYTF. Written as DNA, the CDR3 is TGCGCCAGCAGCTTGGAAGTCTTGGGCCATGGCTACACCTTC.

The chain joins TRBV4-1 to TRBJ2-2, with TRBD1 identical over 8 bases. With V trimmed by 2 bases and J by 3 bases, 2 bases remained unmatched. This CDR3 contains 15 residues. Germline CDR1 reads MGHRA; CDR2 reads YSYEKL. The CDR3 DNA reads as TGCGCCAGCAGCCAACCGGACAGGGACACCGGGGAGCTGTTTTTT. Translation: CASSQPDRDTGELFF.

This clonotype was recorded a few times. V gene TRBV19 combines with J gene TRBJ1-1, with D unclear. V was pared by 2 bases and J by 0 bases, with 7 bases between. Germline CDR1 LNHDA, CDR2 SQIVND (reference sequence). CDR3 length: 14 amino acids. CDR3 loop: CASSIMAMNTEAFF. The CDR3 DNA follows: TGTGCCAGTAGTATAATGGCAATGAACACTGAAGCTTTCTTT.

The CDR3 DNA sequence: TGTGCCAGCAGCTCGGTCACGAGACAGGCCGGTGAGCAGTACTTC. Its protein is CASSSVTRQAGEQYF. The chain carries TRBV5-4 and TRBJ2-7; tentative D call: TRBD1 (6 bases). The V end lost 3 bases, the J end lost 7 bases, and 20 bases lay between the germline ends. CDR3 length: 15 residues. Germline V gene data show CDR1 as SGHNT and CDR2 as YYREEE (reference sequence).

In its sample, this clonotype was seen a few times. The J gene is TRBJ2-7, the V gene TRBV4-3; D uncertain. Germline V gene sequence: CDR1 LGHNA, CDR2 YSLEER. This CDR3 spans 14 amino acids. V gave up 1 base and J gave up 7 bases, with 14 bases separating them. The CDR3 nucleotides are TGCGCCAGCAGCCAAGGCCCGACTCCATCTGAGCAGTACTTC. This encodes CASSQGPTPSEQYF.

This clonotype was seen at least ten times. The V call is TRBV28, the J call TRBJ2-7; 7 positions agree with TRBD1. V trimming: 5 bases; J trimming: 6 bases; junction bases outside the gene matches: 7. Germline CDR1 and CDR2: MDHEN and SYDVKM. This CDR3 is 13 amino acids long. The CDR3 bases are TGTGCCAGCAGTCGAGGGGGCCCCGGCGAGCAGTACTTC. Protein: CASSRGGPGEQYF.

Only a few counts were recorded for this clonotype. The chain recombines TRBV6-1 with TRBJ2-5; 8 bases line up with TRBD2. V shed 5 bases, J shed 3 bases, and the junction held 8 bases outside the gene matches. From germline, CDR1 is MNHNS and CDR2 SASEGT. The length of the CDR3 is 15 residues. The CDR3 DNA is TGTGCCAGCAGTACCCCGGGGGGGCTAGAAGAGACCCAGTACTTC. It translates to CASSTPGGLEETQYF.

The rearrangement uses TRBV9 and TRBJ2-1, with unresolved D. The V end was cut by 0 bases, the J end by 3 bases, with 10 bases between. The germline CDR1 and CDR2 sequences are SGDLS and YYNGEE. The CDR3 is made up of 15 amino acids. The DNA of the CDR3 is TGTGCCAGCAGCGTAGGAGTGGGAAACTACAATGAGCAGTTCTTC. Protein: CASSVGVGNYNEQFF.

This clonotype was found many times. The chain combines TRBV2 with TRBJ1-1; no definite D call. The germline gives CDR1 SNHLY, CDR2 FYNNEI. The CDR3 loop spans 13 amino acids. V lost 3 bases and J lost 5, with 10 bases in between. The CDR3 spells CASSDGIGTEAFF. The CDR3 DNA is TGTGCCAGCAGTGATGGGATTGGAACTGAAGCTTTCTTT.

This clonotype appeared a few times. The V and J genes are TRBV9 and TRBJ1-4, with D unclear. Germline values: CDR1 SGDLS, CDR2 YYNGEE. The V and J ends lost 5 bases and 8 bases respectively, with 16 bases between them. The CDR3 consists of 14 residues. In nucleotides, the CDR3 is TGTGCCAGCAGTTTGACCGAGATGAACGAAAAACTGTTTTTT. Its protein is CASSLTEMNEKLFF. Using reference TRBV9 and TRBJ1-4 for the parts outside the CDR3, the full variable domain is DSGVTQTPKHLITATGQRVTLRCSPRSGDLSVYWYQQSLDQGLQFLIQYYNGEERAKGNILERFSAQQFPDLHSELNLSSLELGDSALYFCASSLTEMNEKLFFGSGTQLSVL.

DNA of the CDR3: TGTGCCAGCAGCCTCTGGACTAGCGGGGGCCTCTTCACAGATACGCAGTATTTT. It is translated as CASSLWTSGGLFTDTQYF. The chain recombines TRBV7-2 with TRBJ2-3, with TRBD2 matching 13 bases. V gave up 5 bases and J gave up 2 bases; unmatched junction bases: 10. The CDR3 is 18 amino acids. Germline V gene data show CDR1 as SGHTA and CDR2 as FQGNSA.

This clonotype has a handful of counts. The V and J genes are TRBV7-9 and TRBJ2-5; 12 bases map to TRBD2. The CDR3 sequence is 16 residues long. Germline CDR1 reads SEHNR; CDR2 reads FQNEAQ (reference sequence). Trimming cost V 5 bases and J 4 bases; bases outside gene matches: 8. As DNA, the CDR3 is TGTGCCAGCAGCCCTAGCACGGGACTAGCGGGAGAGACCCAGTACTTC. It codes for CASSPSTGLAGETQYF. Drawing the rest from reference TRBV7-9 and TRBJ2-5, the complete variable domain is DTGVSQNPRHKITKRGQNVTFRCDPISEHNRLYWYRQTLGQGPEFLTYFQNEAQLEKSRLLSDRFSAERPKGSFSTLEIQRTEQGDSAMYLCASSPSTGLAGETQYFGPGTRLLVL.

This clonotype was detected a few times. The V call is TRBV15, the J call TRBJ1-4; 7 bases are shared with TRBD1. The junction had 11 bases not matched to a gene; V was cut back by 1 base and J by 0 bases. Germline V gives CDR1 LNHNV, CDR2 YYDKDF (reference sequence). The CDR3 contains 19 residues. The CDR3 spells CATSRGPTGVIATNEKLFF. CDR3 bases: TGTGCCACCAGCAGAGGTCCCACAGGGGTAATTGCAACTAATGAAAAACTGTTTTTT.

This clonotype was found many times. V usage is TRBV30 and J usage is TRBJ2-2; D gene unclear. The CDR3 spans 12 residues. CDR1 and CDR2 (germline): GTSNPN, SVGIG (reference sequence). The V end lost 5 bases, the J end lost 5 bases, and 9 bases lay between the germline ends. Here the CDR3 reads CAWGRGTGELFF. The CDR3 bases are TGTGCCTGGGGACGAGGAACCGGGGAGCTGTTTTTT. The whole variable domain, remainder taken from reference TRBV30 and TRBJ2-2, is SQTIHQWPATLVQPVGSPLSLECTVEGTSNPNLYWYRQAAGRGLQLLFYSVGIGQISSEVPQNLSASRPQDRQFILSSKKLLLSDSGFYLCAWGRGTGELFFGEGSRLTVL.

V usage is TRBV6-1 and J usage is TRBJ2-7, with D maybe TRBD2 (6 bases). The CDR3 covers 15 residues. Germline lookup yields CDR1 MNHNS and CDR2 SASEGT. Trimming removed 1 base at V and 1 base at J, with 11 bases between. The CDR3 protein is CASSEVGRGSYEQYF. For the CDR3, the DNA is TGTGCCAGCAGTGAAGTCGGGAGAGGGTCCTACGAGCAGTACTTC.

The chain joins TRBV27 to TRBJ2-3, with D tentatively TRBD1 (6 bases). CDR1 and CDR2 from the germline V gene are MNHEY and SMNVEV (reference sequence). The length of the CDR3 is 16 residues. V lost 7 bases, J lost 2 bases, and 19 bases lay in between. CDR3 in DNA: TGTGCCAGCACCCTACGGTGGGGGCGGACCACAGATACGCAGTATTTT. It specifies CASTLRWGRTTDTQYF.

The sample holds many counts of this clonotype. The rearrangement links TRBV2 to TRBJ1-5; weak D call: TRBD1 (5 bases). The V gene's germline CDR1 is SNHLY and CDR2 FYNNEI. V was cut by 3 bases and J by 11 bases, with 17 bases left in between. The CDR3 is 14 amino acids. The CDR3 here is CASSERLGVEAQHF. CDR3 DNA: TGTGCCAGCAGTGAGAGATTGGGGGTTGAAGCCCAGCATTTT.